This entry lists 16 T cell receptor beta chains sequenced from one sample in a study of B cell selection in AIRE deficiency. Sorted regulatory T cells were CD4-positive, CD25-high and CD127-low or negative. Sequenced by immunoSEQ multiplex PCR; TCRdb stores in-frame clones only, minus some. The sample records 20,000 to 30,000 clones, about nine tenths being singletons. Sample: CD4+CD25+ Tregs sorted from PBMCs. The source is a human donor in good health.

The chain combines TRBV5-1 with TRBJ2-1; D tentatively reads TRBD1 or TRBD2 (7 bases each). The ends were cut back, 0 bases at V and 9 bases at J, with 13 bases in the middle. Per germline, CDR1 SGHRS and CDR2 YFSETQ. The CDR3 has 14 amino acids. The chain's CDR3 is CASSLGTGEGEQFF. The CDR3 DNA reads TGCGCCAGCAGCTTGGGAACAGGGGAGGGTGAGCAGTTCTTC.

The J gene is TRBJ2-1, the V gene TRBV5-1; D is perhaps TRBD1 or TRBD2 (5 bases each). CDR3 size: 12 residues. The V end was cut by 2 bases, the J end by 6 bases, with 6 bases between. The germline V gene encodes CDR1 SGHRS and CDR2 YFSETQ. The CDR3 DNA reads TGCGCCAGCAGCTTAGGGACCAATGAGCAGTTCTTC. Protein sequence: CASSLGTNEQFF.

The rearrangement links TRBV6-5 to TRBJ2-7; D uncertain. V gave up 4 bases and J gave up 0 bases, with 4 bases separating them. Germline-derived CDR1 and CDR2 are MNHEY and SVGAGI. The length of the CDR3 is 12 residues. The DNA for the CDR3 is TGTGCCAGCAGTTCCACCTCCTACGAGCAGTACTTC. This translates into CASSSTSYEQYF.

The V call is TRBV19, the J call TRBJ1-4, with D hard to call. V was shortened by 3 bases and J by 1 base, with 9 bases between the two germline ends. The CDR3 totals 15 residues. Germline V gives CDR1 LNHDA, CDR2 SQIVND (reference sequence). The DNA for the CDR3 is TGTGCCAGTAGTATCGGCGGAGGAACTAATGAAAAACTGTTTTTT. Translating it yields CASSIGGGTNEKLFF.

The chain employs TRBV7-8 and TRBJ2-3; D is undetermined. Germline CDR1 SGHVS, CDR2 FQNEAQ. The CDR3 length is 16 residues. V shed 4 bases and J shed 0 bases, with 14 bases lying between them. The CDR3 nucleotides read TGTGCCAGCAGCTCCTCCGTCCGGATTAGCACAGATACGCAGTATTTT. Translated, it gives CASSSSVRISTDTQYF.

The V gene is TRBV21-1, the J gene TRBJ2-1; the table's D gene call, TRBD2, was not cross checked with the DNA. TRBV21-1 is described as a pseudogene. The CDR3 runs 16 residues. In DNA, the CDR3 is TGTGCCAGCAGCAAGGGGAACAAGCGGTGCTACAATGAGCAGTTCTTC. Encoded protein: CASSKGNKRCYNEQFF.

The CDR3 nucleotides read TGTGCCAGCAGTTCCGACAGGGGGCTCTCTGGCTACACCTTC. Amino acid sequence: CASSSDRGLSGYTF. The J gene is TRBJ1-2, the V gene TRBV27; 10 bases align to TRBD1. Germline V gene sequence: CDR1 MNHEY, CDR2 SMNVEV (reference sequence). The CDR3 is 14 residues long. Unmatched junction bases numbered 6, after V lost 4 bases and J lost 7 bases.

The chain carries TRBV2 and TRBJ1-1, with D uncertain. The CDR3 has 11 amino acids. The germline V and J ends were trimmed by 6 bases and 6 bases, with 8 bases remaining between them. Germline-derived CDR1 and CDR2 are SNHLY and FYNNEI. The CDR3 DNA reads TGTGCCAGCAGAAAGGGAGCTGAAGCTTTCTTT. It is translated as CASRKGAEAFF.

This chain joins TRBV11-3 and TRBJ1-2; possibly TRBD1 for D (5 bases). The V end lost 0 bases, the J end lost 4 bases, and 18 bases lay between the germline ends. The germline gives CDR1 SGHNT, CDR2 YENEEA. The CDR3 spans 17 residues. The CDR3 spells CASSLDLVAWGFYGYTF. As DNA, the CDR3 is TGTGCCAGCAGCTTAGATCTCGTCGCATGGGGGTTCTATGGCTACACCTTC.

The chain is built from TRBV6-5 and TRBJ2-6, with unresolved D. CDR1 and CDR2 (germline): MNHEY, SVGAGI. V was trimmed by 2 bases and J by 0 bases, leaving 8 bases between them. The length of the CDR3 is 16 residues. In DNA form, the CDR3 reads TGTGCCAGCAGTTACCGGCGGTTCTCTGGGGCCAACGTCCTGACTTTC. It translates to CASSYRRFSGANVLTF.

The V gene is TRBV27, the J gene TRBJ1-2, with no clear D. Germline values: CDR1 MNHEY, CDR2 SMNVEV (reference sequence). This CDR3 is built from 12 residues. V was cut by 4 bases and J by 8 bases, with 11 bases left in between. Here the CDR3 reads CASSSPPGGYTF. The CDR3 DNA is TGTGCCAGCAGTTCCCCCCCCGGAGGCTACACCTTC.

CDR3 sequence (DNA): TGTGCCAGCAGCTTAGGGACAGGGGTTGGAAACACCATATATTTT. This sequence encodes CASSLGTGVGNTIYF. V is TRBV7-8 and J is TRBJ1-3; 9 nucleotides agree with TRBD1. This CDR3 has 15 residues. V lost 1 base and J lost 3; bases outside the gene matches: 1. Germline V gene lookup returns CDR1 SGHVS and CDR2 FQNEAQ.

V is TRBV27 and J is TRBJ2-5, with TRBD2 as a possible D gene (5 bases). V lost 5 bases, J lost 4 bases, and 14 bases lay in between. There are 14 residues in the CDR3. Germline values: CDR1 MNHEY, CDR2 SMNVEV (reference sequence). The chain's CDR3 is CASSPFVRGETQYF. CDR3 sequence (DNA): TGTGCCAGCAGTCCCTTCGTCCGGGGAGAGACCCAGTACTTC.

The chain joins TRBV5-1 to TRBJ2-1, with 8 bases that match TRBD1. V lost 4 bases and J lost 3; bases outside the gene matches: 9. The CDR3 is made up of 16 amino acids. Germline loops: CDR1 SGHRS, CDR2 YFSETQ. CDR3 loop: CASSPMDRVLYNEQFF. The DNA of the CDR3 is TGCGCCAGCAGCCCAATGGACAGGGTACTCTACAATGAGCAGTTCTTC.

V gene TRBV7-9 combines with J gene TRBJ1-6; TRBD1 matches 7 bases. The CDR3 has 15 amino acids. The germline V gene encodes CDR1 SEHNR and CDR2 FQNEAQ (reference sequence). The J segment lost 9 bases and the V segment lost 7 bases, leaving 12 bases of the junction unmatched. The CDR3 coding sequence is TGTGCCAGCACTGAGGTCGCAGGGGGATCTTCACCCCTCCACTTT. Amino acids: CASTEVAGGSSPLHF. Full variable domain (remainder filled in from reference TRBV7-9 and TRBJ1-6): DTGVSQNPRHKITKRGQNVTFRCDPISEHNRLYWYRQTLGQGPEFLTYFQNEAQLEKSRLLSDRFSAERPKGSFSTLEIQRTEQGDSAMYLCASTEVAGGSSPLHFGNGTRLTVT.

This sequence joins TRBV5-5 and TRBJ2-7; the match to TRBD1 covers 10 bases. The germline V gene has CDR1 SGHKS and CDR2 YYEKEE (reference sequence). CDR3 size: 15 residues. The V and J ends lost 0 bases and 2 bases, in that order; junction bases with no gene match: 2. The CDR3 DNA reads TGTGCCAGCAGCTTGGCCGGGACAGGGGCCTACGAGCAGTACTTC. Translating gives CASSLAGTGAYEQYF.